One and the same sample provided the 22 T cell receptor beta chains below, sequenced in a study of blood T cell repertoires in COVID-19. Repertoires were generated with immunoSEQ multiplex PCR, while TCRdb's copy carries only in-frame clones and drops some. The sample has more than 150,000 clones, around nine tenths seen once. The sequenced sample was peripheral blood. These TCRs come from a woman aged 70-85 years with COVID-19, enrolled during active disease.

This chain joins TRBV24-1 and TRBJ2-5, with 8 bases matching TRBD1. Trimming at V came to 2 bases and at J to 5 bases, leaving 9 bases not matched to a gene. This CDR3 region has 16 residues. The V gene's germline CDR1 is KGHDR and CDR2 SFDVKD. CDR3 bases: TGTGCCACCAGTGATTCCAGGGACAGGTGGGGGGAGACCCAGTACTTC. Its protein is CATSDSRDRWGETQYF.

V and J are TRBV9 and TRBJ2-3; D perhaps matches TRBD1 (6 bases). The CDR3 covers 16 residues. Per germline, CDR1 SGDLS and CDR2 YYNGEE. The germline V and J ends were trimmed by 3 bases and 0 bases, with 14 bases remaining between them. The CDR3 DNA sequence: TGTGCCAGCAGCGGAGGGGACACAACTAGCACAGATACGCAGTATTTT. As protein: CASSGGDTTSTDTQYF.

Of note for this clone: Distinct nucleotide sequences in the sample also encode this CDR3. The chain has TRBV20-1 and TRBJ2-7, with D uncertain. The CDR3 loop spans 11 amino acids. The V end was cut by 2 bases, the J end by 4 bases, with 6 bases between. Germline V gene data show CDR1 as DFQATT and CDR2 as SNEGSKA (reference sequence). CDR3 sequence: CSARPRYEQYF. CDR3 sequence (DNA): TGCAGTGCTAGACCCCGGTACGAGCAGTACTTC.

This chain links TRBV20-1 with TRBJ2-1; TRBD2 aligns across 9 bases. The germline gives CDR1 DFQATT, CDR2 SNEGSKA (reference sequence). The CDR3 is 17 amino acids. Trimming took 3 bases from V and 2 from J; bases not matched to a gene: 11. CDR3 DNA: TGCAGTGCTAGTCGCTCTAGCGGGATTTTGACCTACAATGAGCAGTTCTTC. It specifies CSASRSSGILTYNEQFF.

The chain links TRBV12-3 or TRBV12-4 to TRBJ1-1; D is perhaps TRBD1 (5 bases). CDR3 size: 13 residues. The germline V and J ends were trimmed by 6 bases and 3 bases, with 11 bases remaining between them. The CDR3 nucleotides are TGTGCCAGCAGGACAGCTGGGGACACTGAAGCTTTCTTT. Its translation: CASRTAGDTEAFF.

CDR3 DNA: TGTGCCAGCAGCTTCAACCAAGAGACCCAGTACTTC. Translated: CASSFNQETQYF. This chain links TRBV5-4 with TRBJ2-5; unclear D gene. Germline V gene lookup returns CDR1 SGHNT and CDR2 YYREEE (reference sequence). V was shortened by 2 bases and J by 0 bases, with 2 bases between the two germline ends. This CDR3 contains 12 residues.

V and J are TRBV18 and TRBJ2-7, with D perhaps matching TRBD1 (6 bases). There are 13 residues in the CDR3. The germline CDR1 and CDR2 sequences are KGHSH and LQKENI. V lost 2 bases and J lost 1, with 6 bases in between. CDR3 nucleotides: TGTGCCAGCTCACCAGGACAGTCCTACGAGCAGTACTTC. This translates into CASSPGQSYEQYF.

This clone came up once. The V gene is TRBV12-2, the J gene TRBJ1-2; TRBD1, as called in the table, went unchecked against the DNA. TRBV12-2 is a pseudogene. CDR3 length: 17 amino acids. The CDR3 coding sequence is TGTGCAAGTCGCCCCTACAGGGTATTATTGTCTCTAACTGGCTACACCTTC. It is translated as CASRPYRVLLSLTGYTF.

The chain carries TRBV2 and TRBJ1-1, with 8 positions matching TRBD1. Germline V CDR1 and CDR2: SNHLY, FYNNEI. J lost 1 base, V lost 6 bases, and 7 bases had no gene match. The CDR3 is 15 amino acids. The CDR3 sequence is CASRATGTGNTEAFF. Here the CDR3 DNA reads TGTGCCAGCAGAGCGACCGGGACAGGGAACACTGAAGCTTTCTTT.

The chain couples TRBV6-4 to TRBJ1-1; TRBD1 might be the D (6 bases). The CDR3 contains 12 residues. From germline, CDR1 is MRHNA and CDR2 SNTAGT. With 6 bases removed from V and 1 base from J, the gap between germline ends came to 6 bases. CDR3 region: CASRGQNTEAFF. The CDR3 nucleotides are TGTGCCAGCAGGGGACAGAACACTGAAGCTTTCTTT.

J is TRBJ1-6 and V is TRBV28, with TRBD1 identical over 8 bases. The V segment lost 3 bases and the J segment 10 bases; nucleotides outside the gene matches: 8. The CDR3 is 15 residues long. CDR1 and CDR2 (germline): MDHEN, SYDVKM. This CDR3 is CASSFGQGMGSPLHF. In DNA form, the CDR3 reads TGTGCCAGCAGTTTTGGACAGGGAATGGGCTCACCCCTCCACTTT.

This chain uses TRBV11-2 with TRBJ2-1, with 10 bases matching TRBD2. The V segment lost 0 bases and the J segment 4 bases; nucleotides outside the gene matches: 6. CDR3 length: 17 residues. Per germline, CDR1 SGHAT and CDR2 FQNNGV. CDR3 protein: CASSLERTSGTYNEQFF. The CDR3 coding sequence is TGTGCCAGCAGCTTAGAACGAACTAGCGGGACTTACAATGAGCAGTTCTTC.

This clone was seen only once. This chain links TRBV7-2 with TRBJ1-3; D is ambiguous. Deletions cut 2 bases from V and 0 bases from J, with 11 bases between. Germline CDR1 is SGHTA and CDR2 is FQGNSA. The CDR3 consists of 16 residues. This CDR3 is CASSLRNSYSGNTIYF. The CDR3 DNA reads as TGTGCCAGCAGCTTAAGAAACAGCTACTCTGGAAACACCATATATTTT.

This clone appeared once. This sequence joins TRBV18 and TRBJ2-7, with 7 nucleotides matching TRBD1. The J segment lost 3 bases and the V segment lost 4 bases, leaving 9 bases of the junction unmatched. CDR3 size: 15 residues. Germline CDR1 reads KGHSH; CDR2 reads LQKENI. The CDR3 sequence is CASSQGQSYFYEQYF. Here the CDR3 DNA reads TGTGCCAGCTCACAGGGACAGTCTTATTTCTACGAGCAGTACTTC.

The V call is TRBV4-3, the J call TRBJ2-3, with TRBD2 identical over 11 bases. The CDR3 is made up of 15 amino acids. Germline V gives CDR1 LGHNA, CDR2 YSLEER. CDR3: CAGESSGRKSDTQYF. The DNA for the CDR3 is TGCGCGGGGGAGTCTAGCGGGAGGAAGTCAGATACGCAGTATTTT.

This clone was observed a single time. The gene calls are TRBV9 and TRBJ2-5; D is perhaps TRBD1 (5 bases). Germline assignment: CDR1 SGDLS and CDR2 YYNGEE. V gave up 0 bases and J gave up 5 bases, with 14 bases separating them. The CDR3 runs 15 residues. The DNA of the CDR3 is TGTGCCAGCAGCGTAGCACAGGCCTTGGGGGAGACCCAGTACTTC. It specifies CASSVAQALGETQYF.

The table lists this clone with a few counts. The chain is built from TRBV5-1 and TRBJ1-5; 12 bases align to TRBD1. Germline V gene lookup returns CDR1 SGHRS and CDR2 YFSETQ. J gave up 6 bases and V 3 bases, and 1 base lay outside the gene matches. CDR3 size: 14 residues. CDR3 coding DNA: TGCGCCAGCAGCTCGGGACAGGGGGCTCAGCCCCAGCATTTT. Its protein product is CASSSGQGAQPQHF.

The chain couples TRBV29-1 to TRBJ2-3, with D uncertain. Trimming left V 7 bases short and J 0 bases short, with 17 bases between. The germline gives CDR1 SQVTM, CDR2 ANQGSEA. This CDR3 comprises 15 residues. CDR3 protein: CSAVWVAASTDTQYF. The CDR3 coding sequence is TGCAGCGCTGTTTGGGTAGCTGCTAGCACAGATACGCAGTATTTT.

This rearrangement joins TRBV11-3 to TRBJ2-3; no reliable D call. This CDR3 spans 15 amino acids. The V gene lost 2 bases and the J gene lost 1 base, with 10 bases spanning the gap. CDR1 and CDR2 (germline): SGHNT, YENEEA. In nucleotides, the CDR3 is TGTGCCAGCAGCTTAATAGCCAGCCGCACAGATACGCAGTATTTT. Encoded protein: CASSLIASRTDTQYF.

The V and J genes are TRBV18 and TRBJ1-1; 7 nucleotides match TRBD1. The J segment lost 0 bases and the V segment lost 3 bases, leaving 7 bases of the junction unmatched. This CDR3 contains 16 residues. In germline, CDR1 is KGHSH, CDR2 LQKENI. The CDR3 here is CASSPAGTDMNTEAFF. The CDR3 DNA reads TGTGCCAGCTCACCGGCCGGGACAGACATGAACACTGAAGCTTTCTTT.

The genes are TRBV5-4 and TRBJ2-7; D remains ambiguous. This CDR3 is 14 amino acids long. Germline-derived CDR1 and CDR2 are SGHNT and YYREEE (reference sequence). Trimming took 3 bases from V and 5 from J, leaving 15 bases between them. In DNA form, the CDR3 reads TGTGCCAGCAGCTCTCCGGGTTTAAGTGACGAGCAGTACTTC. Its translation: CASSSPGLSDEQYF.

The chain is built from TRBV6-1 and TRBJ1-1, with D possibly being TRBD1 (5 bases). The CDR3 has 14 residues. Looked up from germline, CDR1 is MNHNS and CDR2 is SASEGT. The V and J ends lost 2 bases and 2 bases respectively, with 9 bases between them. In DNA form, the CDR3 reads TGTGCCAGCAGTGAAAATGGGGCTAACACTGAAGCTTTCTTT. This codes for CASSENGANTEAFF.